Detailed here is one T cell receptor (beta chain). Its antigen is unknown. These data are taken from a study of T cell repertoires in cytomegalovirus infection. Study-level information: Based on public TCR beta signatures, there were indications of CMV infection and of a matching HLA type.

TCRdb redid the calling of the reads with MiXCR, one entry per CDR3 protein. There are about 260,000 distinct CDR3 sequences in the sample; roughly an eighth occur only once, and 8.8% lies in the top ten. Study findings and constraints: The ex vivo response showed dominance by HLA-C-restricted CMV-specific TCR beta clonotypes. CMV carriers with the relevant HLA were identified by cumulative public TCR beta family frequency.

The CDR3 length is 12 residues. The germline V gene has CDR1 DFQATT and CDR2 SNEGSKA (reference sequence). Trimming pared 1 base from V and 4 bases from J, leaving 6 bases between. Input material: PBMCs. The clonotype comes from a human donor in good health (CMV status not recorded). Some clones in this sample may be carry-over from other donors' samples. The chain couples TRBV20-1 to TRBJ2-3; D is ambiguous. CDR3 sequence: CSARALPDTQYF. The CDR3 DNA is TGCAGTGCTAGAGCACTCCCAGATACGCAGTATTTT.